Presented here are 4 T cell receptor beta chains from one specimen sequenced in a study of CD8+ T cells in alopecia areata. Following RNA extraction, reverse transcription yielded cDNA that acted as the sequencing template. The protocol was immunoSEQ multiplex PCR, while the TCRdb copy is restricted to in-frame clones and leaves out a portion. The top ten clones hold 0.45% of a sample with about 200,000 clones, 50% to 60% of them seen once. The sequences come from CD4+ T cells sorted from blood, collected at week 0. The receptors stem from a human donor with alopecia areata.

This clone showed up just a few times. V gene TRBV18 combines with J gene TRBJ1-1; 8 bases fit TRBD1. The trim removed 6 bases at V and 7 bases at J, leaving 10 bases unmatched. In germline, CDR1 is KGHSH, CDR2 LQKENI. The CDR3 spans 14 residues. The CDR3 DNA sequence: TGTGCCAGCTCCCCCGGACAGGGAAGCCTTGAAGCTTTCTTT. Protein product: CASSPGQGSLEAFF.

This clone was counted between two and nine times. The rearrangement joins TRBV7-2 to TRBJ2-3; 13 bases line up with TRBD2. V trimming: 6 bases; J trimming: 7 bases; junction bases outside the gene matches: 7. In germline, CDR1 is SGHTA, CDR2 FQGNSA. The CDR3 length is 15 residues. The CDR3 region has the DNA TGTGCCAGCAGTCAGACTAGCGGGAGGTTCTATACGCAGTATTTT. Translating gives CASSQTSGRFYTQYF.

The rearrangement links TRBV28 to TRBJ1-1; D uncertain. The germline gives CDR1 MDHEN, CDR2 SYDVKM. The V end was cut by 7 bases, the J end by 3 bases, with 15 bases between. The length of the CDR3 is 14 residues. CDR3 region: CASNLTPGHTEAFF. CDR3 DNA sequence: TGTGCCAGCAACCTAACCCCGGGCCACACTGAAGCTTTCTTT.

This chain joins TRBV5-4 and TRBJ1-1; 10 bases match TRBD1. Germline CDR1 is SGHNT and CDR2 is YYREEE (reference sequence). This CDR3 is 13 amino acids long. V was clipped by 4 bases and J by 11 bases; unmatched bases: 8. The CDR3 here is CASSTDRGRVAFF. In DNA, the CDR3 is TGTGCCAGCAGCACCGACAGGGGGCGCGTTGCTTTCTTT.